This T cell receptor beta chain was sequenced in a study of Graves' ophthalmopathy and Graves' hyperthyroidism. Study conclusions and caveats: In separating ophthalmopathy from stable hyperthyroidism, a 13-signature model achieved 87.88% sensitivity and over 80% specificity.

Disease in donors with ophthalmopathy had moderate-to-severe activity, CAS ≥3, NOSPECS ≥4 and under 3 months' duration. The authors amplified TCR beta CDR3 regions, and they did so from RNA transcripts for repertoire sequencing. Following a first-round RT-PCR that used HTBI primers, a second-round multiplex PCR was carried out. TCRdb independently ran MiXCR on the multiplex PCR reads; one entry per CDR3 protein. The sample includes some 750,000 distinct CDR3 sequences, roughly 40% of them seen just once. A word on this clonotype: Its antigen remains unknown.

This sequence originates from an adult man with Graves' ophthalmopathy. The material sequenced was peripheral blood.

The CDR3 reads CAIRGGGEGQPQHF. The DNA of the CDR3 is TGTGCCATCAGAGGAGGGGGCGAGGGTCAGCCCCAGCATTTT. The V call is TRBV10-3, the J call TRBJ1-5; TRBD1 agrees at 7 bases. This CDR3 contains 14 residues. Per germline, CDR1 ENHRY and CDR2 SYGVKD. Germline trimming cut 6 bases from V and 6 bases from J; bases unmatched to any gene: 8.